The 11 T cell receptor beta chains below come from one sample, sequenced in a study of tumor-infiltrating lymphocytes in localized non-small cell lung cancer. Generated by immunoSEQ multiplex PCR, the TCRdb table keeps only in-frame clones and is missing some. The sample records some 9,700 clones, 70% to 85% being singletons. The sample taken for sequencing was uninvolved lung tissue not adjacent to the tumor. These receptors all come from a human donor with non-small cell lung cancer.

The rearrangement links TRBV5-1 to TRBJ1-1; TRBD1 matches at 7 bases. Losses at the gene ends were 4 bases for V and 3 bases for J; bases not matched to a gene: 12. The CDR3 extends over 16 amino acids. The germline V gene encodes CDR1 SGHRS and CDR2 YFSETQ. CDR3 bases: TGCGCCAGCAGCCCGACAGGGATAGGGCTGGACACTGAAGCTTTCTTT. Amino acids: CASSPTGIGLDTEAFF.

This clone was seen a single time. This chain links TRBV6-1 with TRBJ2-5; 12 nucleotides align to TRBD2. The CDR3 covers 16 residues. Germline V lookup: CDR1 MNHNS, CDR2 SASEGT. After removal of 4 bases from V and 0 bases from J, the junction contained 3 bases not matched to a gene. The CDR3 here is CASSVGLAGYQETQYF. The CDR3 DNA sequence: TGTGCCAGCAGTGTGGGACTAGCGGGTTACCAAGAGACCCAGTACTTC.

This chain connects TRBV2 to TRBJ1-6, with 12 positions matching TRBD1. The CDR3 covers 18 residues. The germline V gene has CDR1 SNHLY and CDR2 FYNNEI. Unmatched junction bases numbered 10, after V lost 5 bases and J lost 5 bases. The CDR3 protein is CASSFRDRGLRDNSPLHF. The CDR3 DNA sequence: TGTGCCAGCAGTTTCCGGGACAGGGGGCTGAGAGATAATTCACCCCTCCACTTT.

The sample holds a few counts of this clone. V is TRBV6-1 and J is TRBJ2-1; D call uncertain. The CDR3 covers 16 residues. Trimming left V 0 bases short and J 0 bases short, with 9 bases between. In germline, CDR1 is MNHNS, CDR2 SASEGT. CDR3 in amino acids: CASSEAYFTSYNEQFF. CDR3 in DNA: TGTGCCAGCAGTGAAGCGTATTTTACCTCCTACAATGAGCAGTTCTTC.

The rearrangement links TRBV5-5 to TRBJ1-3; 8 nucleotides align to TRBD1. The J segment lost 4 bases and the V segment lost 3 bases, leaving 6 bases of the junction unmatched. Germline CDR1 reads SGHKS; CDR2 reads YYEKEE (reference sequence). CDR3 size: 15 residues. The CDR3 DNA reads as TGTGCCAGCAGCTCCTGGACAGGGACAGGAAACACCATATATTTT. Protein sequence: CASSSWTGTGNTIYF.

A single count supports this clone. The chain carries TRBV4-2 and TRBJ2-7; 8 bases map to TRBD2. The trim removed 4 bases at V and 9 bases at J, leaving 5 bases unmatched. CDR1 is LGHNA and CDR2 is YNFKEQ in the germline V gene. This CDR3 is built from 12 residues. CDR3 amino acids: CASSPGTSLQYF. CDR3 DNA sequence: TGTGCCAGCAGCCCAGGGACTAGTTTGCAGTACTTC.

The V gene is TRBV19, the J gene TRBJ2-3; the D is unclear. The V end was cut by 10 bases, the J end by 2 bases, with 16 bases between. The CDR3 is 14 amino acids. The V gene's germline CDR1 is LNHDA and CDR2 SQIVND (reference sequence). The CDR3 reads CATKEATYTDTQYF. Here the CDR3 DNA reads TGTGCCACCAAAGAGGCCACCTACACAGATACGCAGTATTTT.

The J gene is TRBJ1-2, the V gene TRBV6-5; D possibly corresponds to TRBD1 (5 bases). The CDR3 consists of 15 residues. Per the germline V gene, CDR1 is MNHEY and CDR2 is SVGAGI. Trimming took 2 bases from V and 3 from J, leaving 13 bases between them. The CDR3, as DNA: TGTGCCAGCAGTTACGGTGAGGGGTACGACTATGGCTACACCTTC. Amino acid sequence: CASSYGEGYDYGYTF.

The table lists this clone with a few counts. The chain is built from TRBV7-3 and TRBJ2-1; 10 nucleotides line up with TRBD2. This CDR3 is built from 15 residues. The V segment lost 8 bases and the J segment 5 bases; nucleotides outside the gene matches: 9. Germline loops: CDR1 SGHTA, CDR2 FQGTGA. The CDR3 sequence: CASGVIAGGHNEQFF. CDR3 bases: TGTGCCAGCGGAGTGATAGCGGGGGGACACAATGAGCAGTTCTTC.

The chain uses TRBV6-5 and TRBJ2-5; the match to TRBD2 covers 7 bases. V was pared by 6 bases and J by 2 bases, with 9 bases of the junction left unmatched. The CDR3 runs to 15 residues. Germline V CDR1 and CDR2: MNHEY, SVGAGI. For the CDR3, the DNA is TGTGCCAGCAGGCGTACTAGCGTACGACAAGAGACCCAGTACTTC. It specifies CASRRTSVRQETQYF.

This rearrangement joins TRBV6-1 to TRBJ2-7; TRBD1 is a possible D gene (6 bases). Looked up from germline, CDR1 is MNHNS and CDR2 is SASEGT. This CDR3 contains 12 residues. Trimming removed 4 bases from V and 3 bases from J, with 7 bases in between. The CDR3 protein is CASSADSYEQYF. CDR3 sequence (DNA): TGTGCCAGCAGTGCGGACAGCTACGAGCAGTACTTC.